One sample yielded the 16 T cell receptor beta chains listed below, sequenced in a study of T cell repertoires in cytomegalovirus infection. Via MiXCR, TCRdb re-called the reads, giving one row per CDR3 protein. Of approximately 490,000 distinct CDR3 sequences detected, 10% to 12% appear once; the ten largest clones hold about 10%. Material for sequencing was PBMCs. These receptors originate from a human donor in good health (CMV status not recorded). Some clones in this sample may be carry-over from other donors' samples.

This rearrangement joins TRBV24-1 to TRBJ2-2; 7 nucleotides align to TRBD1. V shed 0 bases, J shed 3 bases, and the junction held 3 bases outside the gene matches. Germline CDR1 KGHDR, CDR2 SFDVKD. This CDR3 comprises 16 residues. The CDR3 DNA reads TGTGCCACCAGTGATTTGTGGCAGGGGGACACCGGGGAGCTGTTTTTT. This sequence encodes CATSDLWQGDTGELFF.

This clonotype appeared many times. The chain carries TRBV6-1 and TRBJ2-7; D not resolved. V was pared by 5 bases and J by 6 bases, with 11 bases between. Germline assignment: CDR1 MNHNS and CDR2 SASEGT. The CDR3 runs 12 residues. The chain's CDR3 is CASSTRPTEQYF. The CDR3 coding sequence is TGTGCCAGCAGTACCCGTCCTACCGAGCAGTACTTC.

About this clonotype itself: Relative to the germline gene, one junction end is altered; a read error may explain this. This chain joins TRBV30 and TRBJ2-5; 7 bases are shared with TRBD1. CDR1 GTSNPN and CDR2 SVGIG come from the germline V gene (reference sequence). This CDR3 has 14 residues. As DNA, the CDR3 is TGTGCCTGGAATCGAGGGGGCGAAGGAGAGACCCGGTACTTC. This sequence encodes CAWNRGGEGETRYF.

The table lists this clonotype with a few counts. This chain links TRBV29-1 with TRBJ1-1; D is unclear. The V gene lost 7 bases and the J gene lost 1 base, with 10 bases spanning the gap. This CDR3 has 12 residues. Germline assignment: CDR1 SQVTM and CDR2 ANQGSEA. The CDR3 spells CSGHTKNTEAFF. CDR3 nucleotides: TGCAGCGGACATACGAAGAACACTGAAGCTTTCTTT.

This clonotype was observed a few times. The chain combines TRBV20-1 with TRBJ1-2; D unresolved. V was clipped by 2 bases and J by 0 bases, with 7 bases between them. This CDR3 region has 13 residues. CDR1 and CDR2 (germline): DFQATT, SNEGSKA (reference sequence). The CDR3 reads CSARKTANYGYTF. CDR3 DNA: TGCAGTGCTAGAAAAACAGCTAACTATGGCTACACCTTC.

This clonotype was detected a few times. The chain recombines TRBV7-8 with TRBJ1-2, with 7 bases that match TRBD1. The CDR3 spans 12 residues. Germline lookup yields CDR1 SGHVS and CDR2 FQNEAQ. Trimming took 5 bases from V and 10 from J; bases not matched to a gene: 7. The CDR3 protein is CASSTRQGYYTF. For the CDR3, the DNA is TGTGCCAGCAGCACTCGACAGGGATACTACACCTTC.

This clonotype was observed many times. The gene calls are TRBV20-1 and TRBJ1-2; TRBD1 aligns across 11 bases. Germline CDR1 DFQATT, CDR2 SNEGSKA (reference sequence). The V segment lost 7 bases and the J segment 6 bases; nucleotides outside the gene matches: 7. The CDR3 covers 13 residues. CDR3 loop: CSVPGQGGHGYTF. DNA for the CDR3: TGCAGTGTACCGGGACAGGGGGGACATGGCTACACCTTC.

This clonotype was detected ten times or more. This CDR3 reads CASSARTGDQPQHF. The CDR3 nucleotides read TGTGCCAGCAGCGCGCGTACGGGTGATCAGCCCCAGCATTTT. This chain connects TRBV7-9 to TRBJ1-5, with D hard to call. Trimming shortened V by 5 bases and J by 5 bases, and 13 bases separated the two germline ends. Germline loops: CDR1 SEHNR, CDR2 FQNEAQ (reference sequence). The CDR3 length is 14 residues.

This clonotype has ten or more counts. CDR3 sequence (DNA): TGTGCCAGCAGACCGGCAACTAATGAAAAACTGTTTTTT. Amino acids: CASRPATNEKLFF. The chain has TRBV27 and TRBJ1-4; D ambiguous. This CDR3 contains 13 residues. Germline V CDR1 and CDR2: MNHEY, SMNVEV (reference sequence). Trimming cost V 6 bases and J 0 bases, with 5 bases left between them.

There are many counts of this clonotype. V and J are TRBV5-5 and TRBJ1-4; D not resolved. CDR1 is SGHKS and CDR2 is YYEKEE in the germline V gene (reference sequence). V shed 1 base and J shed 0 bases, with 4 bases lying between them. The CDR3 runs to 14 residues. CDR3 DNA: TGTGCCAGCAGCTTGACAGCAACTAATGAAAAACTGTTTTTT. Protein sequence: CASSLTATNEKLFF.

The chain links TRBV3-1 to TRBJ1-2; 7 bases line up with TRBD1. The CDR3 is 17 residues long. Trimming at V came to 3 bases and at J to 1 base, leaving 11 bases not matched to a gene. Germline V gene sequence: CDR1 LGHDT, CDR2 YNNKEL (reference sequence). CDR3 residues: CASSHRGSSWGNYGYTF. DNA of the CDR3: TGTGCCAGCAGCCACAGGGGGTCGTCGTGGGGTAACTATGGCTACACCTTC. Filled out from reference TRBV3-1 and TRBJ1-2, the complete variable domain reads DTAVSQTPKYLVTQMGNDKSIKCEQNLGHDTMYWYKQDSKKFLKIMFSYNNKELIINETVPNRFSPKSPDKAHLNLHINSLELGDSAVYFCASSHRGSSWGNYGYTFGSGTRLTVV.

This clonotype was seen a handful of times. The chain links TRBV5-4 to TRBJ1-1; a possible D gene is TRBD1 (5 bases). Germline CDR1 reads SGHNT; CDR2 reads YYREEE (reference sequence). There are 15 residues in the CDR3. Trimming cost V 0 bases and J 5 bases, with 14 bases left between them. This chain's CDR3 is CASSLGWARGTEAFF. The CDR3 nucleotides read TGTGCCAGCAGCTTGGGCTGGGCGAGGGGAACTGAAGCTTTCTTT.

This clonotype was counted at least ten times. The rearrangement joins TRBV12-3 or TRBV12-4 to TRBJ1-2, with 11 bases fitting TRBD1. V lost 8 bases and J lost 11; bases outside the gene matches: 10. There are 13 residues in the CDR3. This chain's CDR3 is CASGSRTGGAYTF. The DNA of the CDR3 is TGTGCCAGCGGTAGTAGGACAGGGGGCGCATACACCTTC.

This chain uses TRBV10-3 with TRBJ1-2; the D is unclear. Trimming shortened V by 2 bases and J by 1 base, and 11 bases separated the two germline ends. The CDR3 has 15 residues. Germline CDR1 is ENHRY and CDR2 is SYGVKD. The CDR3: CAISEKAGYNYGYTF. Here the CDR3 DNA reads TGTGCCATCAGTGAGAAGGCAGGTTATAACTATGGCTACACCTTC.

V and J are TRBV3-1 and TRBJ2-7; 11 bases are a match to TRBD2. The CDR3 totals 16 residues. Trimming cost V 0 bases and J 1 base; bases outside gene matches: 2. Germline CDR1 LGHDT, CDR2 YNNKEL (reference sequence). Written as DNA, the CDR3 is TGTGCCAGCAGCCAAGAGGGACTAGCGGAATCCTACGAGCAGTACTTC. It codes for CASSQEGLAESYEQYF.

V gene TRBV20-1 combines with J gene TRBJ1-5; D gene unclear. This CDR3 spans 14 amino acids. Germline V lookup: CDR1 DFQATT, CDR2 SNEGSKA (reference sequence). With 5 bases removed from V and 0 bases from J, the gap between germline ends came to 11 bases. The CDR3 bases are TGCAGTGCTCTGATTAAATATAGCAATCAGCCCCAGCATTTT. It translates to CSALIKYSNQPQHF.